Following are 25 T cell receptor beta chains from one sample sequenced in a study of T cell changes during pregnancy in multiple sclerosis. Clones were sequenced by immunoSEQ multiplex PCR, and TCRdb holds only the in-frame ones, with some missing. The sample shows 55,000 to 75,000 clones, about 90% of them seen only once. Sequencing used peripheral blood, obtained after pregnancy. The receptors originated from a female donor with multiple sclerosis, enrolled in a pregnancy study.

This chain links TRBV29-1 with TRBJ2-1; 8 positions match TRBD2. This CDR3 contains 15 residues. The V gene's germline CDR1 is SQVTM and CDR2 ANQGSEA. Germline trimming cut 4 bases from V and 6 bases from J; bases unmatched to any gene: 11. CDR3 sequence: CSVVISGKWSNEQFF. CDR3 in DNA: TGCAGCGTTGTAATTAGCGGGAAATGGTCCAATGAGCAGTTCTTC.

This clone has just one count. The gene calls are TRBV4-1 and TRBJ2-7; 13 bases agree with TRBD2. The CDR3 contains 15 residues. Germline V gene sequence: CDR1 MGHRA, CDR2 YSYEKL. Trimming took 0 bases from V and 6 from J; bases not matched to a gene: 2. The CDR3 sequence: CASSQDGTSGIEQYF. CDR3 coding DNA: TGCGCCAGCAGCCAAGATGGGACTAGCGGGATCGAGCAGTACTTC.

This sequence joins TRBV30 and TRBJ2-2, with TRBD1 matching 9 bases. The J segment lost 4 bases and the V segment lost 4 bases, leaving 13 bases of the junction unmatched. CDR1 and CDR2 from the germline V gene are GTSNPN and SVGIG (reference sequence). The CDR3 runs 17 residues. CDR3 region: CAWNGGQGKRATGELFF. For the CDR3, the DNA is TGTGCCTGGAACGGGGGACAGGGTAAAAGAGCCACCGGGGAGCTGTTTTTT.

The rearrangement uses TRBV25-1 and TRBJ2-7; 9 bases are shared with TRBD1. CDR3 length: 13 residues. From germline, CDR1 is MGHDK and CDR2 SYGVNS. The trim removed 7 bases at V and 5 bases at J, leaving 6 bases unmatched. CDR3 amino acids: CASTKDRGHEQYF. The CDR3 DNA is TGTGCCAGCACCAAGGACAGGGGCCACGAGCAGTACTTC.

This chain connects TRBV7-2 to TRBJ2-2; weak D call: TRBD2 (6 bases). The length of the CDR3 is 15 residues. The V gene lost 5 bases and the J gene lost 1 base, with 11 bases spanning the gap. The germline V gene has CDR1 SGHTA and CDR2 FQGNSA. DNA of the CDR3: TGTGCCAGCAGCAAACCGGGACTGAACACCGGGGAGCTGTTTTTT. Translated, it gives CASSKPGLNTGELFF.

The J gene is TRBJ2-7, the V gene TRBV6-1; 11 positions match TRBD2. Germline V gives CDR1 MNHNS, CDR2 SASEGT. This CDR3 is built from 16 residues. With V trimmed by 0 bases and J by 0 bases, 1 base remained unmatched. CDR3 sequence reads: CASSEALAGGSYEQYF. CDR3 DNA: TGTGCCAGCAGTGAAGCTCTAGCGGGAGGCTCCTACGAGCAGTACTTC.

The rearrangement joins TRBV9 to TRBJ2-3; 11 nucleotides align to TRBD2. Germline values: CDR1 SGDLS, CDR2 YYNGEE. The CDR3 extends over 17 amino acids. V gave up 2 bases and J gave up 5 bases; unmatched junction bases: 10. CDR3 residues: CASSVSGRALSEDTQYF. CDR3 coding DNA: TGTGCCAGCAGCGTTAGCGGGAGGGCCCTCTCTGAAGATACGCAGTATTTT.

This chain connects TRBV18 to TRBJ1-2, with 7 bases identical to TRBD1. Unmatched junction bases numbered 15, after V lost 3 bases and J lost 5 bases. Germline CDR1 is KGHSH and CDR2 is LQKENI. This CDR3 spans 17 amino acids. CDR3 region: CASSPQGQSLSQYGYTF. In DNA, the CDR3 is TGTGCCAGCTCACCCCAGGGACAGTCCCTCAGTCAGTATGGCTACACCTTC.

The CDR3 DNA sequence: TGTGCCAGCAGTTCCACAGGGGGCTTATACGAGCAGTACTTC. It codes for CASSSTGGLYEQYF. This chain joins TRBV27 and TRBJ2-7, with 9 bases that match TRBD1. The CDR3 is 14 amino acids. The V gene end was trimmed by 4 bases and the J gene end by 4 bases; junction bases not matched to a gene: 5. The V gene's germline CDR1 is MNHEY and CDR2 SMNVEV (reference sequence).

The genes are TRBV7-9 and TRBJ2-1, with 8 positions matching TRBD2. The J segment lost 4 bases and the V segment lost 6 bases, leaving 14 bases of the junction unmatched. The CDR3 sequence is 17 residues long. The germline gives CDR1 SEHNR, CDR2 FQNEAQ (reference sequence). Written as DNA, the CDR3 is TGTGCCAGCAGACCTTACTCGTGGGCTAGCGGGTACAATGAGCAGTTCTTC. Amino acid sequence: CASRPYSWASGYNEQFF.

The CDR3 here is CASSLRDRTTDTQYF. The CDR3 DNA reads as TGTGCCAGCAGCTTAAGGGACAGGACCACAGATACGCAGTATTTT. The chain links TRBV7-9 to TRBJ2-3; 8 bases are shared with TRBD1. This CDR3 spans 15 amino acids. J was trimmed by 2 bases and V by 2 bases; bases with no gene match: 3. Germline-derived CDR1 and CDR2 are SEHNR and FQNEAQ (reference sequence).

This chain connects TRBV5-1 to TRBJ1-5; D is possibly TRBD1 (5 bases). The V gene's germline CDR1 is SGHRS and CDR2 YFSETQ. Trimming removed 0 bases at V and 5 bases at J, with 12 bases between. There are 15 residues in the CDR3. This CDR3 is CASSLGQGGDQPQHF. CDR3 nucleotide sequence: TGCGCCAGCAGCTTGGGCCAGGGTGGAGATCAGCCCCAGCATTTT.

The V and J genes are TRBV5-4 and TRBJ2-3, with a possible D match to TRBD1 (7 bases). The V end was cut by 4 bases, the J end by 2 bases, with 17 bases between. The CDR3 totals 16 residues. CDR1 and CDR2 from the germline V gene are SGHNT and YYREEE (reference sequence). CDR3 residues: CASSPFRGTDTDTQYF. The CDR3 bases are TGTGCCAGCAGCCCCTTCCGGGGGACAGACACAGATACGCAGTATTTT.

This clone was detected only once. Other nucleotide sequences from this sample produce the same CDR3. V is TRBV6-5 and J is TRBJ1-3; 8 bases align to TRBD1. V lost 5 bases, J lost 4 bases, and 4 bases stayed unmatched. The CDR3 is 14 residues long. Germline V gives CDR1 MNHEY, CDR2 SVGAGI. The CDR3 protein is CASSRTGPGNTIYF. The CDR3 nucleotides read TGTGCCAGCAGTAGGACAGGGCCGGGAAACACCATATATTTT.

As regards this clone: At one boundary the junction diverges from the germline segment, which might be a read error. The rearrangement uses TRBV30 and TRBJ2-7; D is perhaps TRBD1 or TRBD2 (6 bases each). The CDR3 totals 13 residues. The germline gives CDR1 GTSNPN, CDR2 SVGIG (reference sequence). CDR3 sequence reads: CGWSGGGVYEQYF. The CDR3 DNA sequence: TGTGGCTGGAGTGGGGGCGGGGTCTACGAGCAGTACTTC. Full variable domain (remainder filled in from reference TRBV30 and TRBJ2-7): SQTIHQWPATLVQPVGSPLSLECTVEGTSNPNLYWYRQAAGRGLQLLFYSVGIGQISSEVPQNLSASRPQDRQFILSSKKLLLSDSGFYLCGWSGGGVYEQYFGPGTRLTVT.

The chain employs TRBV5-5 and TRBJ2-5, with 11 bases fitting TRBD2. The CDR3 runs 18 residues. V dropped 1 base and J dropped 4; count of bases not matched to a gene: 12. Germline CDR1 and CDR2: SGHKS and YYEKEE (reference sequence). The CDR3 bases are TGTGCCAGCAGCTTGATCGTTAGCGGGAGGGGTTTGACAGAGACCCAGTACTTC. Its translation: CASSLIVSGRGLTETQYF.

This rearrangement joins TRBV7-9 to TRBJ2-7; D might be TRBD1 (6 bases). Trimming left V 5 bases short and J 3 bases short, with 11 bases between. This CDR3 contains 13 residues. CDR1 and CDR2 (germline): SEHNR, FQNEAQ (reference sequence). The CDR3 DNA follows: TGTGCCAGCAGCACCCAGGGGAACTACGAGCAGTACTTC. This translates into CASSTQGNYEQYF.

This clone occurred once. This rearrangement joins TRBV9 to TRBJ2-1, with TRBD2 matching over 12 bases. The CDR3 spans 18 residues. V was pared by 3 bases and J by 2 bases, with 9 bases of the junction left unmatched. Germline CDR1 and CDR2: SGDLS and YYNGEE. The CDR3 is CASSAAPGLAGTYNEQFF. As DNA, the CDR3 is TGTGCCAGCAGCGCCGCTCCCGGACTAGCGGGAACCTACAATGAGCAGTTCTTC.

The rearrangement links TRBV4-2 to TRBJ1-1; the match to TRBD1 covers 10 bases. The CDR3 loop spans 17 amino acids. V trimming: 1 base; J trimming: 1 base; junction bases outside the gene matches: 6. Germline V gives CDR1 LGHNA, CDR2 YNFKEQ. The chain's CDR3 is CASSQGGTGAANTEAFF. CDR3 DNA sequence: TGTGCCAGCAGCCAAGGTGGGACAGGGGCGGCGAACACTGAAGCTTTCTTT.

This sequence joins TRBV5-4 and TRBJ1-4; 7 bases align to TRBD1. This CDR3 region has 14 residues. V lost 4 bases to trimming and J lost 4 bases; unmatched junction nucleotides: 4. Germline loops: CDR1 SGHNT, CDR2 YYREEE (reference sequence). CDR3 amino acids: CASSPGQLNEKLFF. Here the CDR3 DNA reads TGTGCCAGCAGCCCGGGACAGCTTAATGAAAAACTGTTTTTT.

The chain employs TRBV7-9 and TRBJ1-1; D unclear. The ends were cut back, 5 bases at V and 0 bases at J, with 16 bases in the middle. The CDR3 runs 16 residues. Per germline, CDR1 SEHNR and CDR2 FQNEAQ (reference sequence). CDR3 sequence reads: CASSPLWGGLNTEAFF. The CDR3 nucleotides are TGTGCCAGCAGCCCGTTGTGGGGAGGGCTGAACACTGAAGCTTTCTTT.

V gene TRBV27 combines with J gene TRBJ2-7; D possibly corresponds to TRBD1 (6 bases). The germline V and J ends were trimmed by 9 bases and 2 bases, with 23 bases remaining between them. The CDR3 loop spans 16 amino acids. In germline, CDR1 is MNHEY, CDR2 SMNVEV (reference sequence). The CDR3 loop reads CASSVSTGSLTYEQYF. DNA of the CDR3: TGTGCCAGTAGCGTTTCTACAGGGAGCCTTACCTACGAGCAGTACTTC.

The rearrangement links TRBV6-4 to TRBJ2-3; 10 bases are a match to TRBD2. CDR1 is MRHNA, CDR2 SNTAGT, per germline. With 5 bases clipped from V and 1 base from J, the junction kept 3 bases outside the gene matches. The CDR3 sequence is 15 residues long. In DNA, the CDR3 is TGTGCCAGCAGTTTCGGGACTAGCGGCACAGATACGCAGTATTTT. Amino acids: CASSFGTSGTDTQYF.

The chain has TRBV18 and TRBJ2-1, with 10 bases identical to TRBD2. The germline gives CDR1 KGHSH, CDR2 LQKENI. This CDR3 is 14 amino acids long. V was clipped by 6 bases and J by 3 bases; unmatched bases: 2. DNA of the CDR3: TGTGCCAGCTCTTCTAGCGGGGGCTACAATGAGCAGTTCTTC. Its protein is CASSSSGGYNEQFF.

The genes are TRBV9 and TRBJ2-1, with 7 positions matching TRBD1. V was pared by 0 bases and J by 3 bases, with 3 bases of the junction left unmatched. CDR1 is SGDLS and CDR2 is YYNGEE in the germline V gene. This CDR3 comprises 15 residues. The CDR3, as DNA: TGTGCCAGCAGCGTAGGGGGGACAGTCTACAATGAGCAGTTCTTC. This sequence encodes CASSVGGTVYNEQFF.